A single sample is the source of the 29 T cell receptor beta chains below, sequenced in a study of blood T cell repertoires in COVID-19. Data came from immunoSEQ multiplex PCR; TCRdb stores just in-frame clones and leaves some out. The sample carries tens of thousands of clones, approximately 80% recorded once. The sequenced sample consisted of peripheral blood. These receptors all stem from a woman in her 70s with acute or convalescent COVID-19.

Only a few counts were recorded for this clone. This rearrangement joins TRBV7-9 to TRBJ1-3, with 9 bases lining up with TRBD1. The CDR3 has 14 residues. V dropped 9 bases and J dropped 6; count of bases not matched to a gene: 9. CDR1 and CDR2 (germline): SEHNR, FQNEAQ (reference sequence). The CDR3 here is CASSGDRAENTIYF. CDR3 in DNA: TGTGCCAGTTCCGGGGACAGGGCCGAAAACACCATATATTTT.

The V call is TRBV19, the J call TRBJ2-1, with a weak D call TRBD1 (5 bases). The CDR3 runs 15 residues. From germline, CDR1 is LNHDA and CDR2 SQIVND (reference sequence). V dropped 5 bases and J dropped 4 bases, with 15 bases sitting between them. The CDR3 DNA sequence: TGTGCCAGTAGTCCGTTATTGACAGTGTACAATGAGCAGTTCTTC. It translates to CASSPLLTVYNEQFF.

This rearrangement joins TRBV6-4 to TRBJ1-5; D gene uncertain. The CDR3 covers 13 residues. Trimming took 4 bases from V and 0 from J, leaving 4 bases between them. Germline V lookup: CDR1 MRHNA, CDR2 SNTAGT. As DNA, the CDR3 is TGTGCCAGCAGTGCAAATAGCAATCAGCCCCAGCATTTT. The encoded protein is CASSANSNQPQHF.

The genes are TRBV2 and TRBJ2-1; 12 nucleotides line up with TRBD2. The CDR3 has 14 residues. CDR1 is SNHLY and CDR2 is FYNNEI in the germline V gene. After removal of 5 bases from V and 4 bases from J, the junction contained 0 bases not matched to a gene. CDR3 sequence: CASSLAGGYNEQFF. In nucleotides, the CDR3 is TGTGCCAGCAGTCTAGCGGGGGGGTACAATGAGCAGTTCTTC.

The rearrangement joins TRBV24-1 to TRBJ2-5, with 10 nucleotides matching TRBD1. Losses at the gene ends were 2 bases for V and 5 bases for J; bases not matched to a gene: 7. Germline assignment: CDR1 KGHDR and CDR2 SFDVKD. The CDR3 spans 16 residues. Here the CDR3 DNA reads TGTGCCACCAGTGATTCGGGACAGGGGTCCGGGGAGACCCAGTACTTC. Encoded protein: CATSDSGQGSGETQYF.

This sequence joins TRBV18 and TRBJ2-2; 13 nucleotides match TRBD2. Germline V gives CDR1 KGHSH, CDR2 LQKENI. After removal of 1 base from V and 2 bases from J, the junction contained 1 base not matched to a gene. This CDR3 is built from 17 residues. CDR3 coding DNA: TGTGCCAGCTCACCACGACTAGCGGGGGGAAACACCGGGGAGCTGTTTTTT. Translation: CASSPRLAGGNTGELFF.

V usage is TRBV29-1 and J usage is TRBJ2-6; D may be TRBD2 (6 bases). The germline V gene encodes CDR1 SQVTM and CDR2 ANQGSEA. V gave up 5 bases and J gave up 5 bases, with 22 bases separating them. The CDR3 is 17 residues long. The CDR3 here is CSVRPQLAYSRANVLTF. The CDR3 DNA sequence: TGCAGCGTTAGGCCTCAACTAGCATACAGTCGGGCCAACGTCCTGACTTTC.

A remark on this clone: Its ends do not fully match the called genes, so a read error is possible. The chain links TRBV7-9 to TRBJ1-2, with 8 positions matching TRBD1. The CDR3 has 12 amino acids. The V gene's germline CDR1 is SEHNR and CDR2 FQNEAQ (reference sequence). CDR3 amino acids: CASSSIDRGESF. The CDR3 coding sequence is TGTGCCAGCAGCTCAATCGACAGGGGCGAGTCCTTC.

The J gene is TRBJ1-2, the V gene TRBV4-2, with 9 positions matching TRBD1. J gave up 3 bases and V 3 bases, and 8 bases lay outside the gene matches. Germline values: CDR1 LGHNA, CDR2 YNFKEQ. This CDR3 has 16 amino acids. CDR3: CASSHLQGAVDYGYTF. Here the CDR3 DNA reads TGTGCCAGCAGCCACCTACAGGGGGCTGTTGACTATGGCTACACCTTC.

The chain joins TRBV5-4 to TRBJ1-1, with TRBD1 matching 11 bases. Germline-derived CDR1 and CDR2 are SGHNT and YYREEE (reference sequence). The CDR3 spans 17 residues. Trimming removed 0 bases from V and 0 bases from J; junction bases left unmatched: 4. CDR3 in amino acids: CASSLVGQGAMNTEAFF. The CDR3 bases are TGTGCCAGCAGCTTGGTAGGACAGGGGGCGATGAACACTGAAGCTTTCTTT.

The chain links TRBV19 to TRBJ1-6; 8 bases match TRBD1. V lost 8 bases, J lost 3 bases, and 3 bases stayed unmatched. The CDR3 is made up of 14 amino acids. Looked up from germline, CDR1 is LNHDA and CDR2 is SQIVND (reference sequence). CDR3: CASSDRGYNSPLHF. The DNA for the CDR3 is TGTGCCAGTTCAGACAGGGGCTATAATTCACCCCTCCACTTT.

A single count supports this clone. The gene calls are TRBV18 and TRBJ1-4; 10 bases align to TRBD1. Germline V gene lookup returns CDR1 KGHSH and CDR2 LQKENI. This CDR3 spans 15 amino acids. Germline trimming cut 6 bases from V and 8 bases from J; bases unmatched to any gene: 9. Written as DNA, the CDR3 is TGTGCCAGCTCTTTTCGACAGGGGGCGGAAGAAAAACTGTTTTTT. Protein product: CASSFRQGAEEKLFF.

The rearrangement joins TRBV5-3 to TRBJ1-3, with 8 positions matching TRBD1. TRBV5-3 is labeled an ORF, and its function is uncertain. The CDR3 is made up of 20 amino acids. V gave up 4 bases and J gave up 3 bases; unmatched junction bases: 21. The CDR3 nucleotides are TGTGCCAGAAGCAAATTGGCCCCCAGGACAGGGAGGTTAAGTGGAAACACCATATATTTT. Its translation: CARSKLAPRTGRLSGNTIYF.

CDR3 nucleotide sequence: TGTGCCAGCAGTGACGACAGTCGGGTGCACGAGCAGTACTTC. This translates into CASSDDSRVHEQYF. The chain carries TRBV25-1 and TRBJ2-7; TRBD1 might be the D (5 bases). The CDR3 covers 14 residues. Trimming stripped 3 bases from V and 5 bases from J, with 14 bases between. Germline V gives CDR1 MGHDK, CDR2 SYGVNS.

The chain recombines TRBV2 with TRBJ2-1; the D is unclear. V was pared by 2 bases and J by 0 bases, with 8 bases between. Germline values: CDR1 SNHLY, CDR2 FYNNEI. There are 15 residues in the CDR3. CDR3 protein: CASSEPILSYNEQFF. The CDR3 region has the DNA TGTGCCAGCAGTGAACCCATACTCTCCTACAATGAGCAGTTCTTC.

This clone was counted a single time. CDR3 amino acids: CASRGQGASPLHF. The DNA of the CDR3 is TGTGCCAGTAGGGGACAGGGGGCATCACCCCTCCACTTT. The chain joins TRBV19 to TRBJ1-6; 12 bases fit TRBD1. V trimming: 6 bases; J trimming: 10 bases; junction bases outside the gene matches: 1. This CDR3 is built from 13 residues. Germline lookup yields CDR1 LNHDA and CDR2 SQIVND (reference sequence).

The CDR3 here is CASSAGGLAGSYNEQFF. For the CDR3, the DNA is TGTGCCAGCAGCGCGGGGGGACTAGCGGGGTCTTACAATGAGCAGTTCTTC. V is TRBV11-3 and J is TRBJ2-1; 13 bases match TRBD2. V trimming: 5 bases; J trimming: 4 bases; junction bases outside the gene matches: 8. This CDR3 has 17 amino acids. The germline gives CDR1 SGHNT, CDR2 YENEEA.

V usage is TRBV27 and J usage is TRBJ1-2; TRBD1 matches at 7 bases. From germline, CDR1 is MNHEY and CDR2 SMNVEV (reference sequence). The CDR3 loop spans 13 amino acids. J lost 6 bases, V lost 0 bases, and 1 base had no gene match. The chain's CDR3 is CASSLSGTDGYTF. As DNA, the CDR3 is TGTGCCAGCAGTTTATCCGGGACAGATGGCTACACCTTC.

As DNA, the CDR3 is TGTGCCAGCAGTTACTCGGGACAGACTGGCTACACCTTC. Its protein product is CASSYSGQTGYTF. The J gene is TRBJ1-2, the V gene TRBV6-5; 7 nucleotides agree with TRBD1. CDR3 size: 13 residues. In germline, CDR1 is MNHEY, CDR2 SVGAGI. V dropped 0 bases and J dropped 7; count of bases not matched to a gene: 2.

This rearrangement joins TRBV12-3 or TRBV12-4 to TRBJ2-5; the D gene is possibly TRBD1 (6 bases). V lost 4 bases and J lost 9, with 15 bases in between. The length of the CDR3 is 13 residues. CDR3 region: CASSSNHRDPQYF. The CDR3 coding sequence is TGTGCCAGCAGTTCGAATCACAGGGATCCCCAGTACTTC.

CDR3: CASSPGADTQYF. The CDR3 DNA is TGTGCCAGCTCACCAGGGGCCGATACGCAGTATTTT. This sequence joins TRBV18 and TRBJ2-3, with D possibly TRBD1 on 5 matching bases. This CDR3 is built from 12 residues. V lost 2 bases and J lost 6, with 6 bases in between. The germline gives CDR1 KGHSH, CDR2 LQKENI.

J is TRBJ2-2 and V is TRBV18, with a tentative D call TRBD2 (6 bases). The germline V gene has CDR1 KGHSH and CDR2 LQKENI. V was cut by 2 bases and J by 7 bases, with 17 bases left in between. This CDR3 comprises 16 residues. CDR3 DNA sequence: TGTGCCAGCTCACCATCGAAAGCGGGTGGCAGCGGGGAGCTGTTTTTT. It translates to CASSPSKAGGSGELFF.

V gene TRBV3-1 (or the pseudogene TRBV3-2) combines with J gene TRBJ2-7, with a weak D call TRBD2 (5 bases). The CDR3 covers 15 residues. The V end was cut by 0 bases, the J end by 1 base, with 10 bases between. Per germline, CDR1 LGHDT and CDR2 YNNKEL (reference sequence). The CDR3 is CASSQDRGLSYEQYF. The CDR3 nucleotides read TGTGCCAGCAGCCAAGATCGCGGGCTTTCCTACGAGCAGTACTTC.

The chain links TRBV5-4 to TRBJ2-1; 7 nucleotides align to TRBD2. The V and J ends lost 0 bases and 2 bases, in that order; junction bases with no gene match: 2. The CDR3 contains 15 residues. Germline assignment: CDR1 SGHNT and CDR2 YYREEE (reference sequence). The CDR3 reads CASSLGLAAYNEQFF. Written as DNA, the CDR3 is TGTGCCAGCAGCTTGGGGCTAGCGGCCTACAATGAGCAGTTCTTC.

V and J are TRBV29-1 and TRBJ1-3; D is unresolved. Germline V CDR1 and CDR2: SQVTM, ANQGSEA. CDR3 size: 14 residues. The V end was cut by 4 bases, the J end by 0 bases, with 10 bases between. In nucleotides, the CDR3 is TGCAGCGTTGGCACGGTCAACTCTGGAAACACCATATATTTT. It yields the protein CSVGTVNSGNTIYF. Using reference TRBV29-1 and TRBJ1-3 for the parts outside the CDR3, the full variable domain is SAVISQKPSRDICQRGTSLTIQCQVDSQVTMMFWYRQQPGQSLTLIATANQGSEATYESGFVIDKFPISRPNLTFSTLTVSNMSPEDSSIYLCSVGTVNSGNTIYFGEGSWLTVV.

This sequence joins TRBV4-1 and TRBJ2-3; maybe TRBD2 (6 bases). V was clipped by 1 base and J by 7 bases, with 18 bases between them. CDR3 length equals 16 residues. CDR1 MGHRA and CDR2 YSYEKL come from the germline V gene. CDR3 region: CASSQVFGLALNTQYF. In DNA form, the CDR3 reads TGCGCCAGCAGCCAAGTATTTGGGCTAGCGCTAAATACGCAGTATTTT.

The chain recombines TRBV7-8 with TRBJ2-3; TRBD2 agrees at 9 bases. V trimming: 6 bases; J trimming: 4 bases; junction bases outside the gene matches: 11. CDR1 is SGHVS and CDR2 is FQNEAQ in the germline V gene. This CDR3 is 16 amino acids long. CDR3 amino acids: CASSLFGLARSDTQYF. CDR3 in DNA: TGTGCCAGCAGTCTATTCGGACTAGCGAGATCAGATACGCAGTATTTT. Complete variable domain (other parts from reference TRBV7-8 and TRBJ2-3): GAGVSQSPRYKVAKRGQDVALRCDPISGHVSLFWYQQALGQGPEFLTYFQNEAQLDKSGLPSDRFFAERPEGSVSTLKIQRTQQEDSAVYLCASSLFGLARSDTQYFGPGTRLTVL.

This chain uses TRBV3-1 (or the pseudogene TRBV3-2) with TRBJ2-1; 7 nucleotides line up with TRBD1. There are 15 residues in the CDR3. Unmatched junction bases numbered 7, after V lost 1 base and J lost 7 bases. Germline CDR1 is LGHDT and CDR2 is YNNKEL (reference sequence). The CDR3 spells CASSQVPQGLNEQFF. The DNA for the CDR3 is TGTGCCAGCAGCCAAGTTCCACAGGGGTTAAATGAGCAGTTCTTC.

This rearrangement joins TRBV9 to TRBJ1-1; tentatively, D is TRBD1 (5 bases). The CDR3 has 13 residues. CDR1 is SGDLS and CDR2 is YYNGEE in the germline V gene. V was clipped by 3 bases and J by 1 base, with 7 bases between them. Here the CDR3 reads CASSGQSNTEAFF. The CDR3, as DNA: TGTGCCAGCAGCGGACAGTCGAACACTGAAGCTTTCTTT.